One and the same sample provided the 24 T cell receptor beta chains below, sequenced in a study of PD-1 blockade in classical Hodgkin lymphoma. The patients all showed relapse after autologous stem cell transplantation, while their brentuximab vedotin exposure varied. TCRdb's table, derived via immunoSEQ multiplex PCR, lists solely in-frame clones and lacks some. The table records 100,000 to 120,000 clones, roughly nine tenths of them present only once. The source material was peripheral blood mononuclear cells (PBMCs), sampled before the second cycle of nivolumab. These TCRs come from a human donor with classical Hodgkin lymphoma.

DNA of the CDR3: TGTGCCAGCTCACCGACTAGCGGGAGTCGTTTTCCGGGGAATGAGCAGTTCTTC. It yields the protein CASSPTSGSRFPGNEQFF. The chain recombines TRBV18 with TRBJ2-1, with 12 positions matching TRBD2. CDR3 length equals 18 residues. Germline V gene data show CDR1 as KGHSH and CDR2 as LQKENI. V lost 3 bases, J lost 7 bases, and 13 bases stayed unmatched.

This clone was counted a single time. This rearrangement joins TRBV4-2 to TRBJ2-3; no clear D. Trimming shortened V by 2 bases and J by 6 bases, and 9 bases separated the two germline ends. From germline, CDR1 is LGHNA and CDR2 YNFKEQ. This CDR3 has 13 residues. For the CDR3, the DNA is TGTGCCAGCAGCCAACCTAGTGGTGATACGCAGTATTTT. The encoded protein is CASSQPSGDTQYF.

The chain combines TRBV5-4 with TRBJ2-3; D is tentatively TRBD1 or TRBD2 (5 bases each). The CDR3 runs to 16 residues. Trimming cost V 4 bases and J 3 bases, with 18 bases left between them. The germline CDR1 and CDR2 sequences are SGHNT and YYREEE (reference sequence). The CDR3 nucleotides are TGTGCCAGCAGCCGCTTTGTCGGGACGGGGACAGATACGCAGTATTTT. Its translation is CASSRFVGTGTDTQYF.

This clone was seen a few times. The chain uses TRBV18 and TRBJ2-7; maybe TRBD2 (5 bases). The CDR3 extends over 14 amino acids. Germline V gene lookup returns CDR1 KGHSH and CDR2 LQKENI. Trimming left V 6 bases short and J 3 bases short, with 15 bases between. The CDR3, as DNA: TGTGCCAGCTCCCTGGGAGAGGCGGTCTACGAGCAGTACTTC. Translated, it gives CASSLGEAVYEQYF. Complete variable domain (other parts from reference TRBV18 and TRBJ2-7): NAGVMQNPRHLVRRRGQEARLRCSPMKGHSHVYWYRQLPEEGLKFMVYLQKENIIDESGMPKERFSAEFPKEGPSILRIQQVVRGDSAAYFCASSLGEAVYEQYFGPGTRLTVT.

J is TRBJ1-2 and V is TRBV6-5; D might be TRBD1 (5 bases). Trimming pared 0 bases from V and 5 bases from J, leaving 13 bases between. CDR1 is MNHEY, CDR2 SVGAGI, per germline. CDR3 length: 15 residues. CDR3 sequence reads: CASSYSGRELYGYTF. In nucleotides, the CDR3 is TGTGCCAGCAGTTACTCTGGCAGGGAGCTATATGGCTACACCTTC.

The chain couples TRBV10-2 to TRBJ1-1; D not resolved. CDR3 length: 14 amino acids. Trimming left V 6 bases short and J 1 base short, with 12 bases between. Looked up from germline, CDR1 is WSHSY and CDR2 is SAAADI. The CDR3 DNA is TGCGCCAGCAGGATACATACGGCGAACACTGAAGCTTTCTTT. Protein product: CASRIHTANTEAFF.

The count of this clone is one. The rearrangement joins TRBV5-4 to TRBJ2-2; 7 nucleotides match TRBD2. Per the germline V gene, CDR1 is SGHNT and CDR2 is YYREEE (reference sequence). Trimming at V came to 3 bases and at J to 4 bases, leaving 6 bases not matched to a gene. The CDR3 loop spans 15 amino acids. CDR3 DNA: TGTGCCAGCAGCTCGAGCGGGAAGGGCACCGGGGAGCTGTTTTTT. It yields the protein CASSSSGKGTGELFF.

This clone has ten or more counts. This sequence joins TRBV7-2 and TRBJ2-7, with D perhaps TRBD2 (5 bases). The CDR3 has 13 residues. V gave up 1 base and J gave up 5 bases, with 9 bases separating them. The V gene's germline CDR1 is SGHTA and CDR2 FQGNSA. CDR3 sequence: CASSLVFGDEQYF. The CDR3 DNA reads TGTGCCAGCAGCTTAGTTTTCGGGGACGAGCAGTACTTC.

This rearrangement joins TRBV7-9 to TRBJ2-3; D gene ambiguous. Germline assignment: CDR1 SEHNR and CDR2 FQNEAQ (reference sequence). The length of the CDR3 is 13 residues. The V end was cut by 3 bases, the J end by 3 bases, with 7 bases between. The CDR3 sequence: CASSFSSTDTQYF. The DNA of the CDR3 is TGTGCCAGCAGCTTTAGTTCGACAGATACGCAGTATTTT.

CDR3 amino acids: CASSLGGREKLFF. The CDR3, as DNA: TGTGCCAGCAGCCTAGGGGGACGCGAAAAACTGTTTTTT. The chain has TRBV7-9 and TRBJ1-4; D possibly corresponds to TRBD1 (6 bases). CDR1 is SEHNR and CDR2 is FQNEAQ in the germline V gene (reference sequence). Trimming cost V 5 bases and J 8 bases, with 12 bases left between them. The CDR3 spans 13 residues.

Only a few counts were recorded for this clone. The J gene is TRBJ1-1, the V gene TRBV20-1; D is unclear. The CDR3 totals 11 residues. The V end was cut by 1 base, the J end by 5 bases, with 5 bases between. Germline CDR1 DFQATT, CDR2 SNEGSKA (reference sequence). The DNA for the CDR3 is TGCAGTGCTAGAGCTTGGACTGAAGCTTTCTTT. It specifies CSARAWTEAFF.

In its sample, this clone was seen once. J is TRBJ2-3 and V is TRBV2, with D tentatively TRBD2 (6 bases). CDR3 length: 18 amino acids. The germline gives CDR1 SNHLY, CDR2 FYNNEI. The germline V and J ends were trimmed by 3 bases and 2 bases, with 21 bases remaining between them. CDR3 protein: CASSDRFSRGKVTDTQYF. Here the CDR3 DNA reads TGTGCCAGCAGTGACCGTTTTTCGCGCGGGAAAGTCACAGATACGCAGTATTTT.

The CDR3 loop is CASSPSGTGELFF. CDR3 bases: TGCGCCAGCAGCCCGTCGGGCACCGGGGAGCTGTTTTTT. The V gene is TRBV5-1, the J gene TRBJ2-2, with no clear D. Between the trimmed V and J ends, which lost 4 bases and 4 bases, there was a span of 8 bases. CDR1 and CDR2 from the germline V gene are SGHRS and YFSETQ. The CDR3 runs to 13 residues.

The chain has TRBV2 and TRBJ2-5; 13 nucleotides match TRBD2. Unmatched junction bases numbered 4, after V lost 4 bases and J lost 11 bases. Germline CDR1 SNHLY, CDR2 FYNNEI. The CDR3 is made up of 13 amino acids. The CDR3 nucleotides read TGTGCCAGCAGTGCCGGGACTAGCGGGAAGCAGTACTTC. It is translated as CASSAGTSGKQYF.

The CDR3 reads CASSLGQSTDTQYF. DNA for the CDR3: TGTGCCAGCAGCTTAGGACAAAGCACAGATACGCAGTATTTT. This chain uses TRBV7-9 with TRBJ2-3; D not certain. CDR1 SEHNR and CDR2 FQNEAQ come from the germline V gene (reference sequence). CDR3 size: 14 residues. V lost 1 base, J lost 0 bases, and 5 bases lay in between.

The V and J genes are TRBV6-5 and TRBJ2-7, with D hard to call. V lost 4 bases and J lost 3, with 16 bases in between. The V gene's germline CDR1 is MNHEY and CDR2 SVGAGI. The CDR3 consists of 15 residues. The CDR3 spells CASSSPGQALYEQYF. For the CDR3, the DNA is TGTGCCAGCAGTTCACCCGGCCAAGCCCTCTACGAGCAGTACTTC.

The J gene is TRBJ1-1, the V gene TRBV9; D is ambiguous. CDR1 is SGDLS, CDR2 YYNGEE, per germline. V lost 0 bases and J 6 bases, leaving 9 bases between the germline ends. CDR3 size: 13 residues. CDR3 in amino acids: CASSVVGESEAFF. In nucleotides, the CDR3 is TGTGCCAGCAGCGTAGTCGGGGAATCTGAAGCTTTCTTT.

The chain links TRBV5-6 to TRBJ2-1, with 11 positions matching TRBD2. V lost 2 bases and J lost 6; bases outside the gene matches: 7. Germline V gene lookup returns CDR1 SGHDT and CDR2 YYEEEE. CDR3 length: 16 amino acids. The CDR3: CASSFYSGRVGNEQFF. In DNA, the CDR3 is TGTGCCAGCAGCTTCTATAGCGGGAGGGTCGGCAATGAGCAGTTCTTC.

The V and J genes are TRBV27 and TRBJ2-5, with D perhaps matching TRBD1 (5 bases). Trimming removed 7 bases from V and 5 bases from J, with 23 bases in between. Germline V gene data show CDR1 as MNHEY and CDR2 as SMNVEV (reference sequence). The CDR3 spans 16 residues. The CDR3 loop reads CASTPTWGRAQETQYF. CDR3 nucleotides: TGTGCCAGCACACCAACCTGGGGCAGGGCCCAGGAGACCCAGTACTTC.

This sequence joins TRBV7-8 and TRBJ1-1, with unresolved D. The CDR3 sequence is 14 residues long. Trimming removed 4 bases from V and 3 bases from J, with 12 bases in between. Per germline, CDR1 SGHVS and CDR2 FQNEAQ. The CDR3 DNA follows: TGTGCCAGCAGCTCGTCTCTGGGATACACTGAAGCTTTCTTT. It specifies CASSSSLGYTEAFF.

This clone has only one observation. This rearrangement joins TRBV2 to TRBJ2-5; D might be TRBD1 or TRBD2, each matching 5 bases. The CDR3 has 16 residues. The germline V gene has CDR1 SNHLY and CDR2 FYNNEI. Trimming took 7 bases from V and 2 from J, leaving 20 bases between them. Here the CDR3 DNA reads TGTGCCAGCAACCCCGGGACCGCTTATATGCAAGAGACCCAGTACTTC. The encoded protein is CASNPGTAYMQETQYF.

V gene TRBV29-1 combines with J gene TRBJ1-2, with D maybe TRBD1 (6 bases). This CDR3 region has 13 residues. Germline V gene data show CDR1 as SQVTM and CDR2 as ANQGSEA. V was pared by 7 bases and J by 6 bases, with 18 bases between. The CDR3 DNA follows: TGCAGCGCACACGGAGGGGGAGGCCATGGCTACACCTTC. This encodes CSAHGGGGHGYTF. Full variable domain (missing parts from reference TRBV29-1 and TRBJ1-2): SAVISQKPSRDICQRGTSLTIQCQVDSQVTMMFWYRQQPGQSLTLIATANQGSEATYESGFVIDKFPISRPNLTFSTLTVSNMSPEDSSIYLCSAHGGGGHGYTFGSGTRLTVV.

The chain combines TRBV7-9 with TRBJ2-3, with 11 nucleotides matching TRBD2. The CDR3 extends over 14 amino acids. Trimming at V came to 8 bases and at J to 4 bases, leaving 5 bases not matched to a gene. Germline V lookup: CDR1 SEHNR, CDR2 FQNEAQ (reference sequence). The CDR3 here is CASYLAGGPDTQYF. DNA for the CDR3: TGTGCCAGCTACTTAGCGGGAGGGCCAGATACGCAGTATTTT.

This sequence joins TRBV7-9 and TRBJ2-7, with TRBD2 matching 8 bases. This CDR3 comprises 16 residues. The germline V gene has CDR1 SEHNR and CDR2 FQNEAQ (reference sequence). The V and J ends lost 0 bases and 5 bases, in that order; junction bases with no gene match: 9. CDR3 nucleotides: TGTGCCAGCAGCTTAGCGAGCGGGAGCCAAGGGAACGAGCAGTACTTC. It yields the protein CASSLASGSQGNEQYF.